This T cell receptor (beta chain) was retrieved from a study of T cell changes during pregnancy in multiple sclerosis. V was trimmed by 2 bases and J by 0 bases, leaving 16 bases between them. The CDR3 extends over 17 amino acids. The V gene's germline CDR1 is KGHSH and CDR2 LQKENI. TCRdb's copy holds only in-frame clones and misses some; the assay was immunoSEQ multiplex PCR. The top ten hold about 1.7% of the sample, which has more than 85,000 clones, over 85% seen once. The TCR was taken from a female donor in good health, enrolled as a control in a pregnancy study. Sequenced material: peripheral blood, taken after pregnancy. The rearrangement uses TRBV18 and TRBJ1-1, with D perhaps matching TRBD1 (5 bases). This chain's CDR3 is CASSPGRARGLNTEAFF. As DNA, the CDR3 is TGTGCCAGCTCACCAGGGAGGGCTAGGGGCCTGAACACTGAAGCTTTCTTT.